The 12 T cell receptor beta chains reported below all come from one sample, sequenced in a study of blood T cell repertoires in COVID-19. The table came from immunoSEQ multiplex PCR; TCRdb's copy has only in-frame clones and leaves some out. Among some 67,000 clones listed, approximately 87% were seen once. Sequences were obtained from peripheral blood. The source of these receptors is a man aged 50-59 years with active COVID-19.

The chain carries TRBV5-1 and TRBJ1-1, with 9 bases matching TRBD1. Germline CDR1 is SGHRS and CDR2 is YFSETQ. V lost 4 bases and J lost 6; bases outside the gene matches: 7. CDR3 size: 14 residues. CDR3 in amino acids: CASSRGQGMAEAFF. CDR3 coding DNA: TGCGCCAGCAGCCGTGGACAGGGGATGGCTGAAGCTTTCTTT.

The V and J genes are TRBV9 and TRBJ1-1, with unresolved D. This CDR3 is built from 15 residues. The V gene lost 0 bases and the J gene lost 4 bases, with 13 bases spanning the gap. Germline V lookup: CDR1 SGDLS, CDR2 YYNGEE. CDR3 nucleotides: TGTGCCAGCAGCGTAGGTCGGGGTTTGGGCACTGAAGCTTTCTTT. It yields the protein CASSVGRGLGTEAFF.

V usage is TRBV16 and J usage is TRBJ1-5; 7 bases match TRBD1. The CDR3 sequence is 16 residues long. Per the germline V gene, CDR1 is KGHSY and CDR2 is FQNENV. J gave up 0 bases and V 5 bases, and 7 bases lay outside the gene matches. The CDR3 DNA follows: TGTGCCAGCAGCACAAACAGGGGATATAGCAATCAGCCCCAGCATTTT. Encoded protein: CASSTNRGYSNQPQHF.

This chain connects TRBV5-4 to TRBJ2-6; D may be TRBD1 (6 bases). Germline V CDR1 and CDR2: SGHNT, YYREEE (reference sequence). This CDR3 comprises 17 residues. Trimming pared 1 base from V and 0 bases from J, leaving 11 bases between. DNA for the CDR3: TGTGCCAGCAGCTTGCGCAGGGGAATCTCTGGGGCCAACGTCCTGACTTTC. Residues: CASSLRRGISGANVLTF.

V and J are TRBV5-8 and TRBJ1-2; TRBD1 agrees at 10 bases. The J segment lost 4 bases and the V segment lost 3 bases, leaving 3 bases of the junction unmatched. This CDR3 has 14 residues. The germline gives CDR1 SGHTS, CDR2 YDEGEE. The CDR3 spells CASSSGQGSYGYTF. The CDR3 nucleotides are TGTGCCAGCAGCTCGGGACAGGGGAGCTATGGCTACACCTTC.

In its sample, this clone was seen a few times. The chain uses TRBV28 and TRBJ2-7, with D possibly matching TRBD2 (5 bases). Germline V gene data show CDR1 as MDHEN and CDR2 as SYDVKM. The CDR3 has 14 amino acids. V lost 5 bases and J lost 2, with 13 bases in between. The CDR3 here is CASSGVAKPYEQYF. The CDR3 DNA sequence: TGTGCCAGCAGTGGGGTAGCGAAACCCTACGAGCAGTACTTC.

This rearrangement joins TRBV2 to TRBJ2-1; possible D gene TRBD1, 6 bases. Germline CDR1 and CDR2: SNHLY and FYNNEI. This CDR3 has 12 residues. Trimming pared 6 bases from V and 4 bases from J, leaving 7 bases between. Written as DNA, the CDR3 is TGTGCCAGCAGCGGACAGTACAATGAGCAGTTCTTC. Residues: CASSGQYNEQFF. The whole variable domain, remainder taken from reference TRBV2 and TRBJ2-1, is EPEVTQTPSHQVTQMGQEVILRCVPISNHLYFYWYRQILGQKVEFLVSFYNNEISEKSEIFDDQFSVERPDGSNFTLKIRSTKLEDSAMYFCASSGQYNEQFFGPGTRLTVL.

The chain couples TRBV28 to TRBJ1-2; D not certain. The CDR3 runs to 13 residues. Germline V CDR1 and CDR2: MDHEN, SYDVKM. Trimming stripped 3 bases from V and 2 bases from J, with 7 bases between. The chain's CDR3 is CASSFEQNYGYTF. CDR3 bases: TGTGCCAGCAGTTTTGAACAGAACTATGGCTACACCTTC.

This chain connects TRBV6-5 to TRBJ2-1; 10 bases align to TRBD2. Germline V gene data show CDR1 as MNHEY and CDR2 as SVGAGI. The CDR3 has 16 amino acids. With V trimmed by 0 bases and J by 6 bases, 5 bases remained unmatched. The CDR3 DNA sequence: TGTGCCAGCAGTTACTCCTCTAGCGGGAGTCTCAATGAGCAGTTCTTC. As protein: CASSYSSSGSLNEQFF.

The V and J genes are TRBV9 and TRBJ2-7; D perhaps matches TRBD2 (6 bases). The CDR3 has 14 residues. Between the trimmed V and J ends, which lost 3 bases and 2 bases, there was a span of 12 bases. Germline assignment: CDR1 SGDLS and CDR2 YYNGEE. In nucleotides, the CDR3 is TGTGCCAGCAGCGAGGGACTTTCTCCCTACGAGCAGTACTTC. Translation gives CASSEGLSPYEQYF.

This chain connects TRBV3-1 (or the pseudogene TRBV3-2) to TRBJ1-3; D is undetermined. V was cut by 5 bases and J by 0 bases, with 8 bases left in between. The CDR3 consists of 14 residues. Germline CDR1 is LGHDT and CDR2 is YNNKEL (reference sequence). CDR3 amino acids: CASSAAVSGNTIYF. The CDR3 bases are TGTGCCAGCAGCGCCGCGGTCTCTGGAAACACCATATATTTT.

The V gene is TRBV7-9, the J gene TRBJ1-3, with D possibly being TRBD1 (6 bases). Germline-derived CDR1 and CDR2 are SEHNR and FQNEAQ (reference sequence). The CDR3 sequence is 16 residues long. Trimming pared 0 bases from V and 2 bases from J, leaving 11 bases between. The CDR3 DNA follows: TGTGCCAGCAGCTTAGCGCGTCCAGGGGCTGGAAACACCATATATTTT. Translated: CASSLARPGAGNTIYF.